This TCR beta chain is drawn from a study of T cell responses to AZD1222 COVID-19 vaccine (dated by TCRdb to about 2021). In the study overall: AZD1222 recipients given second doses at about 4 weeks or at about 12 weeks were pooled, since spike-specific TCR depth and breadth were not found to differ between the two schedules. TCR sequencing was performed for roughly 250 trial participants, of whom around 210 were given two doses of AZD1222 and around 25 were given two doses of MenACWY control vaccine. Trial participants were enrolled into age subgroups of 18-55, 56-69 and 70-plus years, which contained approximately 150, 30 and 60 TCR-sequenced participants, respectively. General conclusions and limits of the study: The 56-69-year group was small, and its depth increase did not reach significance, likely because of low power. Spike-specific TCR breadth and depth rose significantly after two AZD1222 doses compared with day 0 and with MenACWY recipients. Because no samples from the day 14 peak response were available, repertoires could be characterized only after the peak T cell response. The whole spike protein was spanned by vaccine-associated CD4 TCRs, and dominant responses were seen in regions 160-218 and 743-854. Reportedly, close to half of the unique spike-specific TCRs recognized epitopes lying outside the regions that are mutated in the B.1.351 and B.1.1.7 variants. Participants were mostly white British and included more females than males, and it was suggested by the authors that clonal diversity may have been underestimated. Conclusions about previously exposed vaccinees are limited because only a handful of AZD1222 recipients were SARS-CoV-2 seropositive at baseline.

The CDR1 and CDR2 encoded by the germline V gene are SGHRS and YFSETQ. The CDR3 starts with the cysteine, ends with the phenylalanine, and has 14 residues. The sequence is cut down to CDR3 DNA, 42 bases in frame from base 1. V drops 0 bases and J drops 2 bases, leaving 8 bases in between. The CDR3 regions of human TCRbeta chains were analyzed by immunosequencing. The paper's processing steps were these. TCRs in the repertoires were matched against a reference library of SARS-CoV-2-specific TCRs that had been generated with the MIRA antigen-specificity platform. Breadth was defined as the fraction of unique TCRs that were SARS-CoV-2-associated. Depth was defined as the fraction of total T cells that were SARS-CoV-2-associated. Using the MIRA data, every spike-specific TCR was mapped to the spike region that the TCR reacted to and assigned to either a CD4 or a CD8 class. Log10-transformed breadth and depth values were compared by one-way ANOVA with Sidak's multiple comparisons tests. The table comes from immuneACCESS by way of TCRdb, which keeps in-frame sequences with V and J called. Part of the clones is missing from these tables; in studies checked, under half for an unresolved V gene and the rest for unknown reasons. V and J calls and clone size are as listed in that table; D and trimming were resolved from the DNA. Across this sample there are approximately 120,000 clones, with roughly nine tenths seen only once. The top ten clonotypes cover about 7% of the sample.

Comment on this clone: Its cognate antigen has yet to be identified. Base qualities are missing; no much larger clone stands one base away.

Read against the paper, the sample's time point label means: baseline before first vaccination. Vaccinee samples were obtained from the UK trials COV001 and COV002, which included a single-blind randomized controlled phase 2/3 trial of AZD1222 (ChAdOx1 nCoV-19) in healthy adults. Trial participant PBMC samples were collected at day 0 and day 28 after the second dose for TCRbeta chain sequencing. The sequence derives from an adult in good health. Recombination linked TRBV5-1 to TRBJ1-1, with the D gene not clear enough to name. The sequencing used peripheral blood, collected on day 0 of AZD1222 vaccination. The sequenced DNA is TGCGCCAGCAGCTTGGGGGCAGTTAACACTGAAGCTTTCTTT. Translated, it reads CASSLGAVNTEAFF.